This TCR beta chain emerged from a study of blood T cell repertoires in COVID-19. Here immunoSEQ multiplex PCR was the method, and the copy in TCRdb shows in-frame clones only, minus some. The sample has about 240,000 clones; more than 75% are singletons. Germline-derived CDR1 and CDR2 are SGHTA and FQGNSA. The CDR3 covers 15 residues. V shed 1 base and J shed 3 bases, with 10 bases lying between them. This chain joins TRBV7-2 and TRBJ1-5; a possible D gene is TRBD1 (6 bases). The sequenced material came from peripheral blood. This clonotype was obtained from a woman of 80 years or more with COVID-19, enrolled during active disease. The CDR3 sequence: CASSLVTGLNQPQHF. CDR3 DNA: TGTGCCAGCAGCTTAGTGACAGGCCTCAATCAGCCCCAGCATTTT.